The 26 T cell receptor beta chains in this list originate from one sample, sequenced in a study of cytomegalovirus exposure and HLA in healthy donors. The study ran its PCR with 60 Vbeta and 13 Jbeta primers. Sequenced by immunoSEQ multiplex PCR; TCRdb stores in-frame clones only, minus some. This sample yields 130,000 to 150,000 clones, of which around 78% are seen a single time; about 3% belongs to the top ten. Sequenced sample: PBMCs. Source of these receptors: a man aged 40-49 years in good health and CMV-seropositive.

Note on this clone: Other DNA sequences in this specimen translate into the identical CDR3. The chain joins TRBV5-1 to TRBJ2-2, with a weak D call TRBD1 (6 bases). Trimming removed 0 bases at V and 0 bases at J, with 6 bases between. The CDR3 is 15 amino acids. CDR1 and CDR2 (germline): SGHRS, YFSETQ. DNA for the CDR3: TGCGCCAGCAGCTTGGGGGACACGAACACCGGGGAGCTGTTTTTT. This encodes CASSLGDTNTGELFF.

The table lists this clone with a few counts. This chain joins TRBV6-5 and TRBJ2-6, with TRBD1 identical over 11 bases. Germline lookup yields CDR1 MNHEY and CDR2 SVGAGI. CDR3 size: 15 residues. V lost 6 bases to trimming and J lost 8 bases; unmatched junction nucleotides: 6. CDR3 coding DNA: TGTGCCAGCAGCTCCGGGACAGGGGGAACCAACGTCCTGACTTTC. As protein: CASSSGTGGTNVLTF.

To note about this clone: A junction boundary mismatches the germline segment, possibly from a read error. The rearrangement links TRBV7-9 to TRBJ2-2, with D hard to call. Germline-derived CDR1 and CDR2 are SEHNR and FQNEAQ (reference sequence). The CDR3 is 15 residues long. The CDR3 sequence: CSSSSLAVNTGELFF. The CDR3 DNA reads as TGTTCCAGCAGCTCGCTGGCGGTGAACACCGGGGAGCTGTTTTTT.

The CDR3 DNA sequence: TGTGCCAGCAGTGAAAAGGAGACAGGGAGAAACTATGGCTACACCTTC. Amino acid sequence: CASSEKETGRNYGYTF. J is TRBJ1-2 and V is TRBV6-1; TRBD1 agrees at 7 bases. Germline V lookup: CDR1 MNHNS, CDR2 SASEGT. The CDR3 is 16 residues long. The V segment lost 2 bases and the J segment 2 bases; nucleotides outside the gene matches: 8.

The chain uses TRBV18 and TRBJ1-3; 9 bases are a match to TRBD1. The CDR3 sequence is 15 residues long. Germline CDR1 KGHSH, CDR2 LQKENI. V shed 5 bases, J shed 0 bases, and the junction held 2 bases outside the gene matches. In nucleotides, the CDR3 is TGTGCCAGCTCATGGGACAGGGACTCTGGAAACACCATATATTTT. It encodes CASSWDRDSGNTIYF.

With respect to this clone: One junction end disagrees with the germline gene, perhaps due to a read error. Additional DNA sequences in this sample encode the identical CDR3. The CDR3 nucleotides read TGCGCCATCAGCGGACAGGGGGCGACCGGGGAGCTGTTTTTT. Translation gives CAISGQGATGELFF. This chain uses TRBV10-3 with TRBJ2-2, with 11 bases matching TRBD1. The CDR3 covers 14 residues. Germline V gene sequence: CDR1 ENHRY, CDR2 SYGVKD.

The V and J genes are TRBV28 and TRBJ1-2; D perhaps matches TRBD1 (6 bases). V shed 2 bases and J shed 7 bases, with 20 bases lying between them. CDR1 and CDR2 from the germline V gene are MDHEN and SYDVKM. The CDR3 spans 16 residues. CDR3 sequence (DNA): TGTGCCAGCAGTTTAGGGGGCGTTCTCCCCAGGGTTGGCTACACCTTC. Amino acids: CASSLGGVLPRVGYTF.

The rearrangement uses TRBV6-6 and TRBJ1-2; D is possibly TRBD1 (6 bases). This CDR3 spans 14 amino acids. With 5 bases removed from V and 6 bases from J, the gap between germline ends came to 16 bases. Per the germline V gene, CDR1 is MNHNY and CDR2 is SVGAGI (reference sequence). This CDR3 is CASSGWGHEDGYTF. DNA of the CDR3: TGTGCCAGCAGTGGATGGGGGCATGAAGATGGCTACACCTTC.

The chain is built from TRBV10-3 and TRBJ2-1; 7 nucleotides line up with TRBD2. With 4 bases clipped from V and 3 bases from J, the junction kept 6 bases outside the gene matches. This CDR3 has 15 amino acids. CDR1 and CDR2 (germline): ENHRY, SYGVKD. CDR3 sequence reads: CAISVGGSSYNEQFF. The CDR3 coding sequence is TGTGCCATCAGTGTAGGCGGGAGCAGCTACAATGAGCAGTTCTTC.

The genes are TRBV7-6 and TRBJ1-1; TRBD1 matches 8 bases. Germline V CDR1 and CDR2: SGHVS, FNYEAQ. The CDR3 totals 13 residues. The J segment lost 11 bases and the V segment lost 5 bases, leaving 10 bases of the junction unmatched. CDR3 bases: TGTGCCAGCAGCCAGGGGACAGGAGATAGGGCTTTCTTT. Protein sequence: CASSQGTGDRAFF.

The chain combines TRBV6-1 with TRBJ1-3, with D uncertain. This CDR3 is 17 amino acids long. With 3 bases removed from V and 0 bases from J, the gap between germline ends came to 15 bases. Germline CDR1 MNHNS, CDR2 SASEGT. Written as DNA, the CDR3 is TGTGCCAGCAGTGACCTCCTGACTACCCTCTCTGGAAACACCATATATTTT. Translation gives CASSDLLTTLSGNTIYF.

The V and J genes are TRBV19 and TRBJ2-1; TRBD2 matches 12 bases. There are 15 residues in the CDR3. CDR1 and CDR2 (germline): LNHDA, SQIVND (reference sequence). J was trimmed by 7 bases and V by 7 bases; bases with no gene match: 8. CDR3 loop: CASIPGTSGRNEQFF. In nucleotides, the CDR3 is TGTGCCAGTATCCCCGGGACTAGCGGGCGGAATGAGCAGTTCTTC.

CDR3 coding DNA: TGTGCCAGCAGTTCCCTACAGGGGAAAGGGTACGAGCAGTACTTC. The encoded protein is CASSSLQGKGYEQYF. The genes are TRBV28 and TRBJ2-7, with 7 bases that match TRBD1. The CDR3 is 15 residues long. The germline gives CDR1 MDHEN, CDR2 SYDVKM. The V and J ends lost 4 bases and 4 bases, in that order; junction bases with no gene match: 10.

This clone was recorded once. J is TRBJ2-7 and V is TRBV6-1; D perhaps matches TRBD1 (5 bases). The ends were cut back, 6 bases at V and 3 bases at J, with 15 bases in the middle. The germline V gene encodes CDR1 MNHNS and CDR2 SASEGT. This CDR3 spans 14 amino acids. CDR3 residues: CASSELPGIYEQYF. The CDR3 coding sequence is TGTGCCAGCAGCGAACTCCCAGGGATCTACGAGCAGTACTTC.

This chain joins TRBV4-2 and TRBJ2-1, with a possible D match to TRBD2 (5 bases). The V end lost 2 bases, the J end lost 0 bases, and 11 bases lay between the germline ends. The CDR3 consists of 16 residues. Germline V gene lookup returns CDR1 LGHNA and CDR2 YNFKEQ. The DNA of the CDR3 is TGTGCCAGCAGCCAATCAGATGGGAGCTCCTACAATGAGCAGTTCTTC. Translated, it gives CASSQSDGSSYNEQFF.

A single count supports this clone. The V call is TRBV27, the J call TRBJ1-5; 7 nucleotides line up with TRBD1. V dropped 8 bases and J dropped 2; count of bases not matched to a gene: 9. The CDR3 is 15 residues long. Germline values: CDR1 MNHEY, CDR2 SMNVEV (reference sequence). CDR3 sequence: CASRDRYGGNQPQHF. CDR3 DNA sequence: TGTGCCAGCCGGGACAGATACGGGGGCAATCAGCCCCAGCATTTT.

CDR3 nucleotide sequence: TGTGCCAGCAGCTCTTCCTTGGGGAGCGGGAGTGCAGAGACCCAGTACTTC. This sequence encodes CASSSSLGSGSAETQYF. V is TRBV7-2 and J is TRBJ2-5; 8 nucleotides match TRBD2. Germline loops: CDR1 SGHTA, CDR2 FQGNSA. J was trimmed by 4 bases and V by 4 bases; bases with no gene match: 14. This CDR3 comprises 17 residues.

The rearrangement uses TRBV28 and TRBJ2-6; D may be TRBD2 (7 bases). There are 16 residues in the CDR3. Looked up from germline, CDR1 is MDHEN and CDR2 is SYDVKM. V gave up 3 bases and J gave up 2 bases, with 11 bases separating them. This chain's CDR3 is CASSFWRGPGANVLTF. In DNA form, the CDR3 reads TGTGCCAGCAGTTTTTGGCGGGGGCCTGGGGCCAACGTCCTGACTTTC.

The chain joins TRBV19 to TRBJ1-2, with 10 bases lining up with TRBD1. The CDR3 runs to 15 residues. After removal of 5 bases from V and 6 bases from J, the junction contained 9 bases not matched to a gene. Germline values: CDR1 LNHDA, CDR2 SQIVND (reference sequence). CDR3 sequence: CASSPDNDRGHGYTF. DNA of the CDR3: TGTGCCAGTAGTCCGGATAATGACAGGGGGCATGGCTACACCTTC.

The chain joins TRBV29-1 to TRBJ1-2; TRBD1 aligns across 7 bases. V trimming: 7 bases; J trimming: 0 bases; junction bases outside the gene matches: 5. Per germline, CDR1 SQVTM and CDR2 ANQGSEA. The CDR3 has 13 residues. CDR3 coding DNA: TGCAGCGCCCGGGGACAGACTAACTATGGCTACACCTTC. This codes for CSARGQTNYGYTF.

The CDR3 DNA sequence: TGTGCCAGCAGCGCTTCCCTAGATACGCAGTATTTT. It is translated as CASSASLDTQYF. The chain links TRBV9 to TRBJ2-3; D call uncertain. In germline, CDR1 is SGDLS, CDR2 YYNGEE. Between the trimmed V and J ends, which lost 3 bases and 5 bases, there was a span of 7 bases. The CDR3 spans 12 residues.

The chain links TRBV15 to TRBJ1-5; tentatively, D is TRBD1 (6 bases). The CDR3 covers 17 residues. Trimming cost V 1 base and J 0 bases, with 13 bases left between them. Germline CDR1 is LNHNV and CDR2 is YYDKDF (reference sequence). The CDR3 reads CATSRGWGQFSNQPQHF. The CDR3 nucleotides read TGTGCCACCAGCAGAGGCTGGGGGCAGTTTAGCAATCAGCCCCAGCATTTT.

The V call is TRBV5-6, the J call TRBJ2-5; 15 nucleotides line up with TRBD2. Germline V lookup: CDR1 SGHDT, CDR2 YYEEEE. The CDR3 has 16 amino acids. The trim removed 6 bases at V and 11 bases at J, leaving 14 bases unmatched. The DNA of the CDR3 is TGTGCCAGCATCGGTGGACTAGCGGGAGGGTATTGGGAGCAGTACTTC. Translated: CASIGGLAGGYWEQYF.

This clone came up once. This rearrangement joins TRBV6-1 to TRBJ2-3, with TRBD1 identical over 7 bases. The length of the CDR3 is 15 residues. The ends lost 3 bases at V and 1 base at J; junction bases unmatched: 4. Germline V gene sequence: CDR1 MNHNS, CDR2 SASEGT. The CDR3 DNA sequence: TGTGCCAGCAGTGATGACAGGGTCGGCACAGATACGCAGTATTTT. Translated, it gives CASSDDRVGTDTQYF.

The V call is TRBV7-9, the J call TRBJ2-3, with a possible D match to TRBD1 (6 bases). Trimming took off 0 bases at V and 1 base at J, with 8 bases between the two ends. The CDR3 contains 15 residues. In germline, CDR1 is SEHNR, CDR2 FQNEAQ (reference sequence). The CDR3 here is CASSLASGGTDTQYF. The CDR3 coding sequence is TGTGCCAGCAGCTTAGCGTCAGGGGGCACAGATACGCAGTATTTT. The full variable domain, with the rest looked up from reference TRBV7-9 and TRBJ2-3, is DTGVSQNPRHKITKRGQNVTFRCDPISEHNRLYWYRQTLGQGPEFLTYFQNEAQLEKSRLLSDRFSAERPKGSFSTLEIQRTEQGDSAMYLCASSLASGGTDTQYFGPGTRLTVL.

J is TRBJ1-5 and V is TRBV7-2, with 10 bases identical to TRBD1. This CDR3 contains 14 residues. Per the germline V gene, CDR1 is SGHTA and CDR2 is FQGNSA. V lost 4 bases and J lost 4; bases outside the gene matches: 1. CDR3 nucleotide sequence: TGTGCCAGCAGCTCGGACAGGGGGAATCAGCCCCAGCATTTT. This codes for CASSSDRGNQPQHF.